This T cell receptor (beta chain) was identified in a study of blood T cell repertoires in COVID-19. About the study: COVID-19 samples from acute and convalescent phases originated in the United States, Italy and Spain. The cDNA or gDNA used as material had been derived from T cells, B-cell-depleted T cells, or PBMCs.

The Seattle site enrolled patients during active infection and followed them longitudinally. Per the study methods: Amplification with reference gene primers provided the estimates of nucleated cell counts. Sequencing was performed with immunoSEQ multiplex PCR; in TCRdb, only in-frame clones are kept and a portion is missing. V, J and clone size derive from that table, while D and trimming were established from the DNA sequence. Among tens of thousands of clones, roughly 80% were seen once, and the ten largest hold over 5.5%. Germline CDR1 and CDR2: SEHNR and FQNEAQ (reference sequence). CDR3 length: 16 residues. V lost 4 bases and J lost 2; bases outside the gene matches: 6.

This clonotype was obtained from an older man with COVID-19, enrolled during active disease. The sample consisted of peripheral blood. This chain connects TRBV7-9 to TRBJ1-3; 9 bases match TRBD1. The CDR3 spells CASSSQGARAGNTIYF. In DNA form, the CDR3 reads TGTGCCAGCAGCTCACAGGGGGCCAGGGCTGGAAACACCATATATTTT.